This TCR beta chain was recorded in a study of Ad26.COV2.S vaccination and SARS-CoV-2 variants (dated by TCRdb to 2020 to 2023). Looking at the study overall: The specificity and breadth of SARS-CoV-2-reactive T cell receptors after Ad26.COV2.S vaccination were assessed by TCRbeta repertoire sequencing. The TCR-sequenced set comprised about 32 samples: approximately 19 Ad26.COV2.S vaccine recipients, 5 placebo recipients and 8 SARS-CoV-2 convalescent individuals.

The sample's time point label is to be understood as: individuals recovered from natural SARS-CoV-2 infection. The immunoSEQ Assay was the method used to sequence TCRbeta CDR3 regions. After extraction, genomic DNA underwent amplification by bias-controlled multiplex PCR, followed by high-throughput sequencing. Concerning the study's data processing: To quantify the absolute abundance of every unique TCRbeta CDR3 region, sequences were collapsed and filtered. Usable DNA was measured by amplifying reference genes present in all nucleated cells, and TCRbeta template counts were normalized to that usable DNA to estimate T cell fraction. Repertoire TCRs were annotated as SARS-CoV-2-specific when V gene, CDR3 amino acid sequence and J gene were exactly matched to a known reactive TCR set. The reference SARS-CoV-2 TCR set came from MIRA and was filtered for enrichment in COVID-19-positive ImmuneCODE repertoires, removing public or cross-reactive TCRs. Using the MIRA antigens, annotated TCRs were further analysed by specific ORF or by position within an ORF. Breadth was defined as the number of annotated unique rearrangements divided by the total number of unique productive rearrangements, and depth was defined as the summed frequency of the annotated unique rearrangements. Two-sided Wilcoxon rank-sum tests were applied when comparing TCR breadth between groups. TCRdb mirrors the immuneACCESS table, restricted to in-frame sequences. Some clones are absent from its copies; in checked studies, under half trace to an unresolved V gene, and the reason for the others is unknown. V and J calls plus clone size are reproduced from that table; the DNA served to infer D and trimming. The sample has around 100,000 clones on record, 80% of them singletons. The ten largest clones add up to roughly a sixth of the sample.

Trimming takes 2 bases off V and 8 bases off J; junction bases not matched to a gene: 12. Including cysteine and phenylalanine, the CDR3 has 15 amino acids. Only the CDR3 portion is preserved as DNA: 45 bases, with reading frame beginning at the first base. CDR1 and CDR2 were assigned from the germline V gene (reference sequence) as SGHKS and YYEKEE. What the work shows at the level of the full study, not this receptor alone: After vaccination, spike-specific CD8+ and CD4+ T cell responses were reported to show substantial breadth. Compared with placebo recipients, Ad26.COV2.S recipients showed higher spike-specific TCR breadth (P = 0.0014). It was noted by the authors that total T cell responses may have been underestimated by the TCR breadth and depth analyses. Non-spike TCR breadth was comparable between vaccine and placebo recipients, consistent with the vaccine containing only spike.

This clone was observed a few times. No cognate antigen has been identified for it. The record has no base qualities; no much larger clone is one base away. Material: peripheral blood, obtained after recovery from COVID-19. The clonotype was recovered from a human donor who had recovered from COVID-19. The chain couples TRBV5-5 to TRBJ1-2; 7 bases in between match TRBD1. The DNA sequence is TGTGCCAGCAGCTTTTCCGGGACAGCCCCGGGCGGCTACACCTTC. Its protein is CASSFSGTAPGGYTF.